These 23 T cell receptor beta chains were sequenced from one sample in a study of Graves' ophthalmopathy and Graves' hyperthyroidism (dated by TCRdb to the late 2010s). Sequencing used an Illumina HiSeq 2000. For repertoire sequencing, the TCR beta CDR3 regions were amplified from RNA transcripts. HTBI primers and the Qiagen OneStep RT-PCR kit were used in a first-round RT-PCR, which was followed by a second-round multiplex PCR, size selection and purification. TCRdb reprocessed the public reads (quality trimming at Q25 with fastp, clone calling with MiXCR) and kept in-frame beta chains. Each CDR3 protein gets just one entry, which takes the most common genes and DNA from the rows behind it. The sample has 580,000 or so distinct CDR3 sequences on record, 39% of them singletons. Less than 4.5% of the sample belongs to the ten largest clones. Material for sequencing was peripheral blood or thyroid tissue (not recorded which). The receptor set was obtained from an adult man with Graves' hyperthyroidism.

Ten or more counts support this clonotype. This sequence joins TRBV5-8 and TRBJ2-7; a possible D gene is TRBD2 (6 bases). The germline V gene has CDR1 SGHTS and CDR2 YDEGEE. CDR3 length equals 15 residues. V was trimmed by 2 bases and J by 0 bases, leaving 12 bases between them. The CDR3 spells CASSFGGASSYEQYF. For the CDR3, the DNA is TGTGCCAGCAGCTTCGGAGGGGCGAGCTCCTACGAGCAGTACTTC. Combining the CDR3 with reference TRBV5-8 and TRBJ2-7 gives the whole variable domain EAGVTQSPTHLIKTRGQQATLRCSPISGHTSVYWYQQALGLGLQFLLWYDEGEERNRGNFPPRFSGRQFPNYSSELNVNALELEDSALYLCASSFGGASSYEQYFGPGTRLTVT.

This clonotype was recorded many times. The chain combines TRBV4-1 with TRBJ2-2, with D possibly matching TRBD1 (5 bases). The germline V gene has CDR1 MGHRA and CDR2 YSYEKL. This CDR3 contains 16 residues. Trimming cost V 4 bases and J 0 bases, with 12 bases left between them. The chain's CDR3 is CASSLVWGPNTGELFF. The CDR3 DNA reads TGCGCCAGCAGCCTAGTCTGGGGCCCGAACACCGGGGAGCTGTTTTTT.

The chain combines TRBV30 with TRBJ1-1; 12 bases line up with TRBD1. CDR3 length: 18 amino acids. V was pared by 4 bases and J by 5 bases, with 17 bases of the junction left unmatched. CDR1 GTSNPN and CDR2 SVGIG come from the germline V gene (reference sequence). CDR3 sequence reads: CAWKLTGTGGGNNTEAFF. CDR3 nucleotide sequence: TGTGCCTGGAAGCTCACCGGGACAGGGGGCGGTAATAATACTGAAGCTTTCTTT.

The chain carries TRBV12-3 or TRBV12-4 and TRBJ2-5, with D perhaps being TRBD1 or TRBD2 (5 bases each). Trimming left V 7 bases short and J 0 bases short, with 12 bases between. The CDR3 spans 14 residues. CDR3 in amino acids: CASNLGTDQETQYF. As DNA, the CDR3 is TGTGCCAGCAACCTAGGGACGGACCAAGAGACCCAGTACTTC.

This clonotype occurred many times. The J gene is TRBJ1-6, the V gene TRBV2; D is perhaps TRBD1 (5 bases). Trimming left V 6 bases short and J 7 bases short, with 16 bases between. This CDR3 spans 15 amino acids. From germline, CDR1 is SNHLY and CDR2 FYNNEI. CDR3 sequence (DNA): TGTGCCAGCAGGGGATGGGGCCTTGGAAATTCACCCCTCCACTTT. Its protein is CASRGWGLGNSPLHF.

The chain uses TRBV5-1 and TRBJ2-7, with D unclear. This CDR3 region has 15 residues. Germline V gene data show CDR1 as SGHRS and CDR2 as YFSETQ. Trimming stripped 1 base from V and 0 bases from J, with 11 bases between. The CDR3 coding sequence is TGCGCCAGCAGCTTGTTGCCAGCGAGCTCCTACGAGCAGTACTTC. It encodes CASSLLPASSYEQYF.

This clonotype was detected a few times. The V and J genes are TRBV28 and TRBJ2-5; 10 bases agree with TRBD2. The CDR3 length is 18 residues. Germline V gives CDR1 MDHEN, CDR2 SYDVKM. Trimming removed 3 bases from V and 4 bases from J; junction bases left unmatched: 14. This CDR3 is CASSFDPPLAGGRETQYF. In DNA, the CDR3 is TGTGCCAGCAGTTTCGATCCCCCATTAGCGGGAGGAAGAGAGACCCAGTACTTC. Together with reference TRBV28 and TRBJ2-5, the CDR3 gives the full variable domain: DVKVTQSSRYLVKRTGEKVFLECVQDMDHENMFWYRQDPGLGLRLIYFSYDVKMKEKGDIPEGYSVSREKKERFSLILESASTNQTSMYLCASSFDPPLAGGRETQYFGPGTRLLVL.

The gene calls are TRBV9 and TRBJ2-3, with 7 bases that match TRBD1. Looked up from germline, CDR1 is SGDLS and CDR2 is YYNGEE. V shed 4 bases, J shed 4 bases, and the junction held 12 bases outside the gene matches. The CDR3 loop spans 16 amino acids. CDR3 DNA sequence: TGTGCCAGCAGCCAATCGGACAGGACCTACTCAGATACGCAGTATTTT. As protein: CASSQSDRTYSDTQYF.

The V call is TRBV19, the J call TRBJ1-3; D is ambiguous. This CDR3 has 14 residues. The V gene lost 4 bases and the J gene lost 0 bases, with 7 bases spanning the gap. The germline V gene has CDR1 LNHDA and CDR2 SQIVND (reference sequence). CDR3 nucleotides: TGTGCCAGTAGTACGGGCAGCTCTGGAAACACCATATATTTT. Translated: CASSTGSSGNTIYF.

This clonotype was seen many times. V is TRBV7-8 and J is TRBJ2-2; D possibly matches TRBD1 or TRBD2 (5 bases each). Per the germline V gene, CDR1 is SGHVS and CDR2 is FQNEAQ. The ends were cut back, 2 bases at V and 6 bases at J, with 10 bases in the middle. This CDR3 contains 14 residues. The CDR3 coding sequence is TGTGCCAGCAGCTTAATTTGGGGGTCCGGGGAGCTGTTTTTT. This encodes CASSLIWGSGELFF. The variable domain in full, completed from reference TRBV7-8 and TRBJ2-2, reads GAGVSQSPRYKVAKRGQDVALRCDPISGHVSLFWYQQALGQGPEFLTYFQNEAQLDKSGLPSDRFFAERPEGSVSTLKIQRTQQEDSAVYLCASSLIWGSGELFFGEGSRLTVL.

The V gene is TRBV7-9, the J gene TRBJ2-7; 11 positions match TRBD1. Germline assignment: CDR1 SEHNR and CDR2 FQNEAQ (reference sequence). CDR3 length equals 13 residues. V shed 4 bases and J 6 bases; nucleotides not matched to a gene: 2. DNA for the CDR3: TGTGCCAGCAGCTATGGGACAGGGGGCGAGCAGTACTTC. Protein: CASSYGTGGEQYF.

The rearrangement links TRBV12-3 or TRBV12-4 to TRBJ1-2, with TRBD1 matching over 9 bases. Germline trimming cut 3 bases from V and 6 bases from J; bases unmatched to any gene: 8. The CDR3 runs 15 residues. CDR3 nucleotides: TGTGCCAGCAGTTTGGGTGGGACAGGGAAAGATGGCTACACCTTC. This translates into CASSLGGTGKDGYTF.

This clonotype was picked up many times. The chain links TRBV29-1 to TRBJ1-1; unclear D gene. V was shortened by 3 bases and J by 6 bases, with 8 bases between the two germline ends. Germline V gene lookup returns CDR1 SQVTM and CDR2 ANQGSEA. There are 11 residues in the CDR3. The CDR3: CSVEGGAEAFF. The CDR3 coding sequence is TGCAGCGTTGAGGGCGGTGCTGAAGCTTTCTTT.

The chain joins TRBV20-1 to TRBJ1-1; tentatively, D is TRBD1 (5 bases). This CDR3 contains 13 residues. V was clipped by 6 bases and J by 7 bases, with 18 bases between them. Germline values: CDR1 DFQATT, CDR2 SNEGSKA (reference sequence). The CDR3 region has the DNA TGCAGTGCCCGACGGGAGTGGGACTTTGAAGCTTTCTTT. It yields the protein CSARREWDFEAFF.

Points on this clonotype: One end of the junction is discordant with germline, which a read error may explain. The chain has TRBV20-1 and TRBJ2-7; 13 nucleotides agree with TRBD2. The CDR3 length is 13 residues. Per the germline V gene, CDR1 is DFQATT and CDR2 is SNEGSKA (reference sequence). The CDR3 DNA sequence: TGCAGTACTAGCGGGGGGGCCTACAATGAGCAGTACTTC. It specifies CSTSGGAYNEQYF.

This clonotype was picked up a small number of times. This chain uses TRBV10-3 with TRBJ2-3; D unclear. Trimming stripped 3 bases from V and 5 bases from J, with 6 bases between. This CDR3 comprises 12 residues. Germline V gene lookup returns CDR1 ENHRY and CDR2 SYGVKD. CDR3: CAISEMVDTQYF. For the CDR3, the DNA is TGTGCCATCAGTGAAATGGTAGATACGCAGTATTTT.

With respect to this clonotype: A junction end diverges from the germline sequence, so it may reflect a read error. V and J are TRBV7-9 and TRBJ1-2, with 7 positions matching TRBD1. CDR3 length equals 14 residues. Germline CDR1 reads SEHNR; CDR2 reads FQNEAQ (reference sequence). CDR3 loop: CASSLRQGGGGYTF. CDR3 coding DNA: TGTGCCAGCAGCCTCCGACAGGGAGGTGGTGGCTATACCTTC.

The chain has TRBV20-1 and TRBJ2-7; D tentatively fits TRBD1 or TRBD2 (5 bases each). The CDR3 is made up of 15 amino acids. V was pared by 3 bases and J by 7 bases, with 22 bases between. Looked up from germline, CDR1 is DFQATT and CDR2 is SNEGSKA (reference sequence). Here the CDR3 DNA reads TGCAGTGCTAGTGAGGAAGGGGCCCCGTCGGGAGAGCAGTACTTC. Its protein product is CSASEEGAPSGEQYF.

This clonotype was counted a few times. This chain joins TRBV7-9 and TRBJ1-2, with 7 bases matching TRBD1. Germline CDR1 and CDR2: SEHNR and FQNEAQ (reference sequence). The CDR3 covers 13 residues. After removal of 5 bases from V and 6 bases from J, the junction contained 6 bases not matched to a gene. The DNA for the CDR3 is TGTGCCAGCAGCCAATTAGACAGGGATGGCTACACCTTC. This gives the protein CASSQLDRDGYTF.

CDR3 DNA: TGTGCCAGTAGTATAGAGGCGAGGACGAGCCTTGCCTACGAGCAGTACTTC. It codes for CASSIEARTSLAYEQYF. The chain recombines TRBV19 with TRBJ2-7; D gene unclear. This CDR3 region has 17 residues. V was trimmed by 0 bases and J by 2 bases, leaving 17 bases between them. Germline values: CDR1 LNHDA, CDR2 SQIVND (reference sequence).

This clonotype was seen repeatedly, ten times or more. J is TRBJ2-2 and V is TRBV29-1, with D uncertain. The CDR3 is made up of 12 amino acids. V lost 7 bases, J lost 3 bases, and 9 bases lay in between. The germline gives CDR1 SQVTM, CDR2 ANQGSEA. CDR3 amino acids: CSAGPYTGELFF. The DNA for the CDR3 is TGCAGCGCTGGTCCATACACCGGGGAGCTGTTTTTT.

To note about this clonotype: A read error is likely, as this CDR3 ends without the conserved phenylalanine or tryptophan. Because the CDR3's place on the DNA is in doubt, the DNA is left out and the CDR3 is given as listed by TCRdb. CDR3 sequence reads: CATSRDPGTS. V is TRBV15 and J is TRBJ2-7; the table's D call, TRBD2, has no DNA check behind it. The CDR3 length equals 10 residues, ends included. CDR1 LNHNV and CDR2 YYDKDF come from the germline V gene (reference sequence).

In this sample, this clonotype turned up many times. The rearrangement links TRBV12-3 or TRBV12-4 to TRBJ1-4, with 7 nucleotides matching TRBD1. CDR3 length equals 12 residues. V lost 3 bases and J lost 12; bases outside the gene matches: 4. The CDR3 sequence: CASSFERGQLFF. The CDR3 DNA follows: TGTGCCAGCAGTTTTGAGAGGGGGCAACTGTTTTTT.